These 24 T cell receptor beta chains were sequenced from one sample in a study of blood T cell repertoires in COVID-19. Clones were sequenced by immunoSEQ multiplex PCR, and TCRdb holds only the in-frame ones, with some missing. The table includes approximately 84,000 clones, roughly 83% detected once. The sequenced material came from peripheral blood. These receptors all stem from a human donor in a cohort sampled during active COVID-19.

The chain links TRBV5-6 to TRBJ2-1, with D possibly matching TRBD2 (7 bases). The germline V gene encodes CDR1 SGHDT and CDR2 YYEEEE. The CDR3 is 15 residues long. The V and J ends lost 6 bases and 5 bases respectively, with 18 bases between them. CDR3 nucleotides: TGTGCCAGCACCCCGAGGGCGGGGGCAAACAATGAGCAGTTCTTC. As protein: CASTPRAGANNEQFF.

The chain recombines TRBV6-5 with TRBJ2-1; 7 bases match TRBD1. After removal of 4 bases from V and 4 bases from J, the junction contained 4 bases not matched to a gene. The CDR3 totals 14 residues. Germline CDR1 reads MNHEY; CDR2 reads SVGAGI. CDR3 loop: CASSFGQAYNEQFF. CDR3 nucleotide sequence: TGTGCCAGCAGTTTCGGACAGGCTTACAATGAGCAGTTCTTC.

The chain links TRBV10-3 to TRBJ2-2; D gene ambiguous. Trimming left V 3 bases short and J 4 bases short, with 9 bases between. CDR3 length equals 14 residues. Germline V gives CDR1 ENHRY, CDR2 SYGVKD. The DNA of the CDR3 is TGTGCCATCAGTGATTTCGGGTTCACCGGGGAGCTGTTTTTT. Its translation: CAISDFGFTGELFF.

This chain uses TRBV3-1 (or the pseudogene TRBV3-2) with TRBJ2-3; D is undetermined. Per the germline V gene, CDR1 is LGHDT and CDR2 is YNNKEL (reference sequence). CDR3 size: 16 residues. V shed 2 bases and J shed 0 bases, with 12 bases lying between them. The CDR3 spells CASSQHLDSSTDTQYF. The CDR3 nucleotides read TGTGCCAGCAGCCAACACCTAGACTCAAGCACAGATACGCAGTATTTT.

This clone was counted a single time. V and J are TRBV4-1 and TRBJ2-5; D may be TRBD1 (6 bases). The CDR3 loop spans 16 amino acids. Per germline, CDR1 MGHRA and CDR2 YSYEKL. Trimming removed 1 base from V and 2 bases from J, with 14 bases in between. This chain's CDR3 is CASSQALYREQETQYF. In DNA, the CDR3 is TGCGCCAGCAGCCAAGCGCTGTACAGGGAACAAGAGACCCAGTACTTC.

DNA for the CDR3: TGTGCCAGCAGCCAGCCCGGGGGACAGGGGGTTGGTACGCAGTATTTT. It is translated as CASSQPGGQGVGTQYF. This chain links TRBV4-2 with TRBJ2-3, with 11 bases identical to TRBD1. This CDR3 contains 16 residues. Per the germline V gene, CDR1 is LGHNA and CDR2 is YNFKEQ. The ends lost 3 bases at V and 8 bases at J; junction bases unmatched: 10.

The J gene is TRBJ2-3, the V gene TRBV19; 8 nucleotides line up with TRBD1. Losses at the gene ends were 5 bases for V and 0 bases for J; bases not matched to a gene: 10. The CDR3 is 17 residues long. Germline V lookup: CDR1 LNHDA, CDR2 SQIVND (reference sequence). CDR3 residues: CASSSGRGQASTDTQYF. CDR3 sequence (DNA): TGTGCCAGTAGTTCGGGGCGGGGACAGGCTAGCACAGATACGCAGTATTTT.

The CDR3 sequence is CAWGTRDRGYEKLFF. For the CDR3, the DNA is TGTGCCTGGGGAACCAGGGACAGGGGGTATGAAAAACTGTTTTTT. The genes are TRBV30 and TRBJ1-4, with 11 bases aligning to TRBD1. Germline V gene sequence: CDR1 GTSNPN, CDR2 SVGIG (reference sequence). Trimming cost V 5 bases and J 6 bases; bases outside gene matches: 8. CDR3 length equals 15 residues.

The genes are TRBV7-2 and TRBJ2-1, with TRBD1 identical over 10 bases. The CDR3 consists of 14 residues. V lost 5 bases to trimming and J lost 7 bases; unmatched junction nucleotides: 5. The V gene's germline CDR1 is SGHTA and CDR2 FQGNSA. As DNA, the CDR3 is TGTGCCAGCAGCGTGGGGACAGGGGTTAATGAGCAGTTCTTC. The encoded protein is CASSVGTGVNEQFF.

V gene TRBV9 combines with J gene TRBJ2-7, with 8 positions matching TRBD2. Per germline, CDR1 SGDLS and CDR2 YYNGEE. J lost 1 base, V lost 4 bases, and 10 bases had no gene match. This CDR3 has 16 residues. CDR3: CASSPPSSGGSYEQYF. The CDR3 region has the DNA TGTGCCAGCAGCCCCCCAAGCTCGGGGGGGTCCTACGAGCAGTACTTC.

The V and J genes are TRBV5-1 and TRBJ2-3; 8 bases line up with TRBD2. V was clipped by 1 base and J by 0 bases; unmatched bases: 10. CDR1 is SGHRS and CDR2 is YFSETQ in the germline V gene. This CDR3 spans 18 amino acids. The CDR3 nucleotides read TGCGCCAGCAGCTTGCCGCTAGGGTCGGGGGGGAGCACAGATACGCAGTATTTT. This sequence encodes CASSLPLGSGGSTDTQYF.

V and J are TRBV29-1 and TRBJ1-1; 7 bases fit TRBD1. The CDR3 is 13 residues long. J lost 5 bases, V lost 7 bases, and 10 bases had no gene match. Germline V gene sequence: CDR1 SQVTM, CDR2 ANQGSEA. CDR3 coding DNA: TGCAGCGGTTTCAGGGGGGATGGGACTGAAGCTTTCTTT. Its translation: CSGFRGDGTEAFF.

The rearrangement joins TRBV20-1 to TRBJ2-1; D possibly corresponds to TRBD2 (5 bases). Germline CDR1 reads DFQATT; CDR2 reads SNEGSKA (reference sequence). The CDR3 totals 11 residues. Deletions cut 3 bases from V and 8 bases from J, with 8 bases between. DNA for the CDR3: TGCAGTGCTAGTGCGGAGGATGAGCAGTTCTTC. Its translation: CSASAEDEQFF.

The chain couples TRBV7-3 to TRBJ2-1; D remains ambiguous. Trimming shortened V by 3 bases and J by 10 bases, and 13 bases separated the two germline ends. Germline lookup yields CDR1 SGHTA and CDR2 FQGTGA. The CDR3 consists of 13 residues. CDR3 sequence: CASSFVPPQEQFF. The CDR3 DNA sequence: TGTGCCAGCAGCTTTGTCCCTCCCCAGGAGCAGTTCTTC.

This clone appeared a few times. The CDR3 sequence: CASSSGVRQPQHF. In DNA form, the CDR3 reads TGTGCCAGCAGCTCAGGGGTCAGGCAGCCCCAGCATTTT. This sequence joins TRBV2 and TRBJ1-5, with a weak D call TRBD1 (6 bases). The CDR3 runs 13 residues. V was shortened by 6 bases and J by 7 bases, with 13 bases between the two germline ends. Germline assignment: CDR1 SNHLY and CDR2 FYNNEI.

The J gene is TRBJ2-2, the V gene TRBV7-2, with D possibly matching TRBD2 (5 bases). The V gene lost 3 bases and the J gene lost 5 bases, with 7 bases spanning the gap. The CDR3 covers 13 residues. Germline V gene lookup returns CDR1 SGHTA and CDR2 FQGNSA. The CDR3 loop is CASSFTGTGELFF. CDR3 coding DNA: TGTGCCAGCAGCTTCACGGGGACCGGGGAGCTGTTTTTT.

The chain recombines TRBV27 with TRBJ1-6; D uncertain. Per the germline V gene, CDR1 is MNHEY and CDR2 is SMNVEV (reference sequence). Trimming pared 2 bases from V and 12 bases from J, leaving 17 bases between. This CDR3 contains 15 residues. The CDR3 DNA follows: TGTGCCAGCAGTTTACGGTCCGTCCTCTCGGGACCCCTCCACTTT. Its translation: CASSLRSVLSGPLHF.

The V call is TRBV7-9, the J call TRBJ1-2; 7 nucleotides line up with TRBD1. Germline V gives CDR1 SEHNR, CDR2 FQNEAQ (reference sequence). Trimming cost V 5 bases and J 3 bases; bases outside gene matches: 3. The CDR3 is made up of 13 amino acids. CDR3 protein: CASSAGTDYGYTF. In DNA form, the CDR3 reads TGTGCCAGCAGCGCCGGGACAGACTATGGCTACACCTTC.

This chain joins TRBV12-3 or TRBV12-4 and TRBJ1-4; D is unclear. The CDR3 totals 13 residues. Trimming left V 0 bases short and J 6 bases short, with 5 bases between. The CDR3: CASSLALYEKLFF. In DNA, the CDR3 is TGTGCCAGCAGTTTAGCTCTGTATGAAAAACTGTTTTTT.

The CDR3 bases are TGTGCCAGCAGCCAAGAAGGGGTTGGGCTAGGCTACACCTTC. It is translated as CASSQEGVGLGYTF. The chain employs TRBV3-1 (or the pseudogene TRBV3-2) and TRBJ1-2, with a weak D call TRBD1 (5 bases). The CDR3 consists of 14 residues. V lost 0 bases, J lost 8 bases, and 13 bases lay in between. CDR1 is LGHDT and CDR2 is YNNKEL in the germline V gene (reference sequence).

J is TRBJ2-1 and V is TRBV11-2; 10 bases fit TRBD2. The germline CDR1 and CDR2 sequences are SGHAT and FQNNGV. Trimming took 3 bases from V and 7 from J; bases not matched to a gene: 6. The CDR3 runs to 15 residues. CDR3 bases: TGTGCCAGCAGCTTTAGAGGACTAGCGGAAAATGAGCAGTTCTTC. It encodes CASSFRGLAENEQFF.

This chain uses TRBV7-6 with TRBJ2-2; tentative D call: TRBD1 (5 bases). The CDR3 is made up of 14 amino acids. With 5 bases removed from V and 2 bases from J, the gap between germline ends came to 9 bases. The V gene's germline CDR1 is SGHVS and CDR2 FNYEAQ. The CDR3 region has the DNA TGTGCCAGCAGCCGGACACTCAACACCGGGGAGCTGTTTTTT. The encoded protein is CASSRTLNTGELFF.

The table lists this clone with a few counts. The chain joins TRBV5-8 to TRBJ1-6; 8 nucleotides align to TRBD1. CDR3 size: 14 residues. V dropped 4 bases and J dropped 9; count of bases not matched to a gene: 6. The germline CDR1 and CDR2 sequences are SGHTS and YDEGEE. DNA of the CDR3: TGTGCCAGCAGCCTCGACAGGGGAAGTTCACCCCTCCACTTT. Protein: CASSLDRGSSPLHF. Complete variable domain (other parts from reference TRBV5-8 and TRBJ1-6): EAGVTQSPTHLIKTRGQQATLRCSPISGHTSVYWYQQALGLGLQFLLWYDEGEERNRGNFPPRFSGRQFPNYSSELNVNALELEDSALYLCASSLDRGSSPLHFGNGTRLTVT.

The V and J genes are TRBV5-1 and TRBJ1-2; tentative D call: TRBD1 (6 bases). CDR1 is SGHRS, CDR2 YFSETQ, per germline. V was cut by 1 base and J by 2 bases, with 12 bases left in between. The CDR3 length is 15 residues. CDR3 sequence: CASSLTDGQNYGYTF. CDR3 nucleotide sequence: TGCGCCAGCAGCTTGACTGATGGACAGAACTATGGCTACACCTTC.